What follows describes a single T cell receptor beta chain. These data come from a study of blood T cell repertoires in COVID-19. V was clipped by 7 bases and J by 8 bases, with 14 bases between them. This CDR3 region has 13 residues. Germline CDR1 LNHDA, CDR2 SQIVND (reference sequence). Method: immunoSEQ multiplex PCR; TCRdb's copy keeps in-frame clones and lacks some. Altogether 30,000 to 35,000 clones are present, roughly three quarters being singletons, with the ten largest covering over 30%. The V and J genes are TRBV19 and TRBJ1-4, with TRBD1 as a possible D gene (6 bases). The sequenced material came from peripheral blood. The TCR comes from a man older than 75 with acute or convalescent COVID-19. The CDR3 sequence: CASTGGQWEKLFF. The CDR3 DNA reads as TGTGCCAGTACGGGGGGACAATGGGAAAAACTGTTTTTT.